This T cell receptor beta chain came from a study of T-cell memory formation after mild COVID-19. Study background: Most TCR clusters belonged to a single donor.

One entry per CDR3 protein, called by TCRdb with MiXCR from the 5' RACE reads. The table includes more than 300,000 distinct CDR3 sequences, roughly an eighth detected once. This clonotype appeared a few times. Its target is not known. Study results and limitations: Whether second-wave clones peaking at day 37 were SARS-CoV-2 specific went unconfirmed. Researchers report contracting CD4+ clones mostly in CM and EM, with CD8+ clones in EMRA. Day 15 to 85 contractors were CD4/CD8 balanced; later expanders leaned CD4+.

Trimming stripped 6 bases from V and 5 bases from J, with 10 bases between. CDR3 size: 13 residues. From germline, CDR1 is SEHNR and CDR2 FQNEAQ (reference sequence). This clonotype was obtained from a man younger than 35 who had mild COVID-19 (a few samples of this study predate the infection). Cell type and time point are not known. This rearrangement joins TRBV7-9 to TRBJ2-2; D possibly matches TRBD1 or TRBD2 (6 bases each). Sequenced material: PBMCs or a T cell subset sorted from them (not recorded which). The CDR3 protein is CASRRGATGELFF. In DNA form, the CDR3 reads TGTGCCAGCAGGAGGGGGGCAACCGGGGAGCTGTTTTTT.